These 21 T cell receptor beta chains were sequenced from one sample in a study of blood T cells in healthy people across ages. Primed by a sample-barcoded 5' primer and a J-beta primer mix, a second PCR proceeded for roughly 7 to 11 cycles. TCRdb redid the calling of the 5' RACE reads with MiXCR, one entry per CDR3 protein. The sample yields about 1.8 million distinct CDR3 sequences, roughly 52% seen once. Sequenced: blood. These receptors originate from a woman between 40 and 55 years old in good health.

V and J are TRBV5-1 and TRBJ2-5; D uncertain. V was clipped by 0 bases and J by 11 bases, with 23 bases between them. CDR1 is SGHRS, CDR2 YFSETQ, per germline. The CDR3 totals 16 residues. In DNA, the CDR3 is TGCGCCAGCAGCTTGGGCCCCGTGGACGGTAACAATGAGCAGTACTTC. It yields the protein CASSLGPVDGNNEQYF.

In this sample, this clonotype turned up once. The germline gene is not matched at one end of the junction; a read error may be the cause. The gene calls are TRBV7-7 and TRBJ2-2; D possibly matches TRBD1 or TRBD2 (5 bases each). Germline V gene data show CDR1 as SSHAT and CDR2 as FNYEAQ (reference sequence). CDR3 length: 16 amino acids. The CDR3, as DNA: TGTGCTAGCAGCTTAGTTGTCAGGGACCACACCGGGGAGCTGTTTTTT. As protein: CASSLVVRDHTGELFF.

J is TRBJ2-1 and V is TRBV9; D not certain. The last part of the DNA fits TRBJ2-7 better; the J call may be wrong. CDR3 length equals 14 residues. The V gene's germline CDR1 is SGDLS and CDR2 YYNGEE. In nucleotides, the CDR3 is TGTGCCAGCAGCGTAGAGGCACGACCTACCGAGCAGTACTTC. The encoded protein is CASSVEARPTEQYF.

The chain recombines TRBV18 with TRBJ1-6, with D uncertain. Trimming removed 2 bases from V and 9 bases from J, with 8 bases in between. Germline V gives CDR1 KGHSH, CDR2 LQKENI. CDR3 size: 13 residues. CDR3 in DNA: TGTGCCAGCTCACCAGGTAGCGGTTCACCCCTCCACTTT. Protein sequence: CASSPGSGSPLHF. Supplemented by reference TRBV18 and TRBJ1-6, the full variable domain reads NAGVMQNPRHLVRRRGQEARLRCSPMKGHSHVYWYRQLPEEGLKFMVYLQKENIIDESGMPKERFSAEFPKEGPSILRIQQVVRGDSAAYFCASSPGSGSPLHFGNGTRLTVT.

The gene calls are TRBV6-2 or TRBV6-3 and TRBJ1-5, with a possible D match to TRBD1 (5 bases). V gave up 10 bases and J gave up 3 bases, with 7 bases separating them. The CDR3 runs to 11 residues. The germline V gene has CDR1 MNHEY and CDR2 SVGEGT. The chain's CDR3 is CATGYNQPQHF. DNA for the CDR3: TGTGCCACAGGGTACAATCAGCCCCAGCATTTT.

V usage is TRBV16 and J usage is TRBJ1-6; no clear D gene. This CDR3 is built from 13 residues. Between the trimmed V and J ends, which lost 1 base and 6 bases, there was a span of 4 bases. The germline V gene has CDR1 KGHSY and CDR2 FQNENV. The CDR3 loop is CASSQFSNSPLHF. CDR3 coding DNA: TGTGCCAGCAGCCAATTCAGTAATTCACCCCTCCACTTT.

Only a few counts were recorded for this clonotype. The CDR3 region has the DNA TGTGCCAGCAGGCTAGCGGGGGCGATAGCCAAAAACATTCAGTACTTC. This translates into CASRLAGAIAKNIQYF. The rearrangement uses TRBV12-3 or TRBV12-4 and TRBJ2-4, with 10 bases identical to TRBD2. V was pared by 6 bases and J by 0 bases, with 5 bases of the junction left unmatched. This CDR3 has 16 residues.

The chain recombines TRBV10-3 with TRBJ2-1; D may match TRBD1 or TRBD2 (6 bases each). Trimming left V 4 bases short and J 7 bases short, with 14 bases between. The germline V gene encodes CDR1 ENHRY and CDR2 SYGVKD. This CDR3 has 14 amino acids. CDR3 coding DNA: TGTGCCATCAGTGTGAGAGTAGGGGGGAATGAGCAGTTCTTC. Protein: CAISVRVGGNEQFF.

The count of this clonotype is one. CDR3 sequence (DNA): TGTGCCAGCAGTTACAAGGCGGAGAACACTGAAGCTTTCTTT. Protein sequence: CASSYKAENTEAFF. V is TRBV6-2 or TRBV6-3 and J is TRBJ1-1, with D hard to call. V dropped 2 bases and J dropped 1 base, with 8 bases sitting between them. CDR1 is MNHEY, CDR2 SVGEGT, per germline. The CDR3 runs to 14 residues.

The chain employs TRBV6-6 and TRBJ2-7, with D perhaps matching TRBD2 (6 bases). The ends were cut back, 9 bases at V and 0 bases at J, with 12 bases in the middle. This CDR3 contains 13 residues. CDR1 is MNHNY, CDR2 SVGAGI, per germline (reference sequence). CDR3 coding DNA: TGTGCCAGTACCCGGGGGAACTCCTACGAGCAGTACTTC. Translation: CASTRGNSYEQYF.

This clonotype was observed a few times. V and J are TRBV28 and TRBJ1-4; tentative D call: TRBD1 (5 bases). The germline gives CDR1 MDHEN, CDR2 SYDVKM. CDR3 length: 14 residues. The V gene lost 7 bases and the J gene lost 2 bases, with 11 bases spanning the gap. The DNA for the CDR3 is TGTGCCAGCAATTTGGGGGTCACTAATGAAAAACTGTTTTTT. Translation: CASNLGVTNEKLFF.

A word on this clonotype: The junction differs from germline at one of its ends, possibly a read error. J is TRBJ1-2 and V is TRBV28; 8 bases are shared with TRBD1. This CDR3 spans 16 amino acids. Germline V gene sequence: CDR1 MDHEN, CDR2 SYDVKM. CDR3 nucleotide sequence: TGTGCCAGTAGTTCATCAGCAGAGACAGGGGTGTATGGCTACACCTTC. Translating it yields CASSSSAETGVYGYTF.

This clonotype appeared a few times. V and J are TRBV6-5 and TRBJ1-2; D gene uncertain. Looked up from germline, CDR1 is MNHEY and CDR2 is SVGAGI. This CDR3 has 14 amino acids. Trimming removed 0 bases at V and 7 bases at J, with 12 bases between. The CDR3 reads CASSYSQQSGGYTF. The CDR3 nucleotides read TGTGCCAGCAGTTACTCGCAACAGTCTGGTGGCTACACCTTC.

CDR3 region: CASSSEVNSPLHF. DNA of the CDR3: TGTGCCAGCAGCTCAGAGGTGAATTCACCCCTCCACTTT. The rearrangement links TRBV7-2 to TRBJ1-6; D gene unclear. This CDR3 comprises 13 residues. With 4 bases removed from V and 7 bases from J, the gap between germline ends came to 8 bases. CDR1 is SGHTA, CDR2 FQGNSA, per germline.

There are a few counts of this clonotype. This chain joins TRBV10-3 and TRBJ2-1, with 11 bases aligning to TRBD2. The V segment lost 4 bases and the J segment 0 bases; nucleotides outside the gene matches: 5. The CDR3 spans 17 residues. CDR1 and CDR2 from the germline V gene are ENHRY and SYGVKD. The chain's CDR3 is CAISALAGGSSYNEQFF. CDR3 DNA sequence: TGTGCCATCAGTGCCCTAGCGGGGGGCAGCTCCTACAATGAGCAGTTCTTC.

This rearrangement joins TRBV12-3 or TRBV12-4 to TRBJ2-7, with 10 bases identical to TRBD1. The CDR3 is 14 residues long. J lost 5 bases, V lost 5 bases, and 6 bases had no gene match. CDR3 residues: CASSQPGQGHEQYF. The CDR3 DNA is TGTGCCAGCAGTCAACCGGGACAGGGGCACGAGCAGTACTTC.

The V and J genes are TRBV24-1 and TRBJ2-5, with a weak D call TRBD1 (5 bases). Germline V lookup: CDR1 KGHDR, CDR2 SFDVKD. V lost 4 bases and J lost 9, with 14 bases in between. There are 13 residues in the CDR3. The CDR3 nucleotides read TGTGCCACCAGTGACCCTCATAAGGGGTCCCAGTACTTC. This sequence encodes CATSDPHKGSQYF.

In its sample, this clonotype was seen once. The gene calls are TRBV9 and TRBJ2-7; 9 nucleotides align to TRBD1. J was trimmed by 6 bases and V by 3 bases; bases with no gene match: 7. Germline CDR1 is SGDLS and CDR2 is YYNGEE. There are 14 residues in the CDR3. In DNA, the CDR3 is TGTGCCAGCAGCGCAGGGACAGGGAGCGGCGAGCAGTACTTC. This translates into CASSAGTGSGEQYF.

This clonotype was observed a few times. V usage is TRBV11-2 and J usage is TRBJ2-5; 13 bases are shared with TRBD2. There are 14 residues in the CDR3. The junction had 5 bases not matched to a gene; V was cut back by 6 bases and J by 7 bases. Germline V lookup: CDR1 SGHAT, CDR2 FQNNGV. The CDR3 loop reads CASSRTSGGGTQYF. The CDR3 DNA follows: TGTGCCAGCAGTCGGACTAGCGGGGGAGGGACCCAGTACTTC. The entire variable domain, with the rest obtained from reference TRBV11-2 and TRBJ2-5, is as follows: EAGVAQSPRYKIIEKRQSVAFWCNPISGHATLYWYQQILGQGPKLLIQFQNNGVVDDSQLPKDRFSAERLKGVDSTLKIQPAKLEDSAVYLCASSRTSGGGTQYFGPGTRLLVL.

The chain employs TRBV4-3 and TRBJ1-4; D call uncertain. Germline V CDR1 and CDR2: LGHNA, YSLEER. This CDR3 spans 16 amino acids. Trimming took off 3 bases at V and 2 bases at J, with 13 bases between the two ends. The CDR3 loop is CASSQRAGPTNEKLFF. CDR3 nucleotides: TGCGCCAGCAGCCAGAGGGCCGGCCCTACTAATGAAAAACTGTTTTTT.

V is TRBV4-1 and J is TRBJ2-7; TRBD2 aligns across 9 bases. Germline V gives CDR1 MGHRA, CDR2 YSYEKL. The CDR3 covers 16 residues. V was pared by 3 bases and J by 2 bases, with 8 bases of the junction left unmatched. The CDR3 DNA follows: TGCGCCAGCAGCCATCTCAGCGGGGGGTTTCCCTACGAGCAGTACTTC. Its protein product is CASSHLSGGFPYEQYF.